This passage covers 3 T cell receptor beta chains from one sample sequenced in a study of T cells after yellow fever vaccination. From the 5' RACE reads, TCRdb called clonotypes with MiXCR, one entry per CDR3 protein. Altogether roughly 310,000 distinct CDR3 sequences are present, 8.5% to 10% being singletons, with the ten largest covering more than 15%. This sample comprised PBMCs, obtained on the day of the first yellow fever vaccination. All receptors come from a man younger than 30 who received the YFV17D yellow fever vaccine.

A few counts support this clonotype. This chain connects TRBV2 to TRBJ1-2, with D unclear. V lost 3 bases and J lost 0, with 8 bases in between. Germline V gives CDR1 SNHLY, CDR2 FYNNEI. The length of the CDR3 is 14 residues. CDR3 nucleotides: TGTGCCAGCAGTGATCCAAGGACTAACTATGGCTACACCTTC. The encoded protein is CASSDPRTNYGYTF.

The chain is built from TRBV6-5 and TRBJ2-2, with D possibly being TRBD1 (5 bases). Germline V CDR1 and CDR2: MNHEY, SVGAGI. V shed 5 bases and J shed 0 bases, with 13 bases lying between them. The CDR3 covers 16 residues. CDR3 protein: CASSHRTTANTGELFF. The DNA of the CDR3 is TGTGCCAGCAGTCACCGGACGACAGCGAACACCGGGGAGCTGTTTTTT.

The chain links TRBV27 to TRBJ2-2; D gene unclear. CDR1 is MNHEY and CDR2 is SMNVEV in the germline V gene (reference sequence). Trimming took off 1 base at V and 6 bases at J, with 9 bases between the two ends. This CDR3 has 14 amino acids. The CDR3 reads CASSLWSEAGELFF. In nucleotides, the CDR3 is TGTGCCAGCAGTTTATGGTCCGAGGCCGGGGAGCTGTTTTTT.